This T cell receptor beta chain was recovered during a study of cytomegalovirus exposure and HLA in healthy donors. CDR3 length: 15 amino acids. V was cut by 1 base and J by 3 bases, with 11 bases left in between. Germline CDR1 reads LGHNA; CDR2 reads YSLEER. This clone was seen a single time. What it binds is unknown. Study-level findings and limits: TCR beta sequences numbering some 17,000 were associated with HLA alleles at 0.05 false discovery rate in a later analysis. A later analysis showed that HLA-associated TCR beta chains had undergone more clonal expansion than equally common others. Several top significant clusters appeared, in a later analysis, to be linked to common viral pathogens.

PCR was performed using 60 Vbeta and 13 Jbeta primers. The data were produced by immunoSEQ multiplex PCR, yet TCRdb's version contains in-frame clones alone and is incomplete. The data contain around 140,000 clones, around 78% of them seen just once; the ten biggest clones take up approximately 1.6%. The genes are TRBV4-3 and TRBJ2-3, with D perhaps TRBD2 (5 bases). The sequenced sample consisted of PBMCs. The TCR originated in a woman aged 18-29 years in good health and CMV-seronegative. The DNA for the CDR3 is TGCGCCAGCAGCCAAGGAGGGTCACGTACAGATACGCAGTATTTT. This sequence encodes CASSQGGSRTDTQYF.